The entry below gives a single T cell receptor (beta chain) sequence along with its context. The data belong to a study of blood T cell repertoires in COVID-19. Profiled with immunoSEQ multiplex PCR; TCRdb holds only in-frame clones, not every one. The sample yields 190,000 or so clones, 80% to 90% seen once. This CDR3 comprises 13 residues. CDR1 is SGHVS, CDR2 FNYEAQ, per germline. Trimming pared 5 bases from V and 1 base from J, leaving 8 bases between. The V gene is TRBV7-6, the J gene TRBJ1-1; perhaps TRBD1 as D (5 bases). The receptor was derived from a man in his 60s who had recovered from COVID-19. Input material: peripheral blood. In nucleotides, the CDR3 is TGTGCCAGCAGCACAGGAGCGAACACTGAAGCTTTCTTT. It codes for CASSTGANTEAFF.